This is a list of T cell receptor beta chains from one sample in a study of early T cells in non-severe SARS-CoV-2 infection. TCRdb ran MiXCR on the 5' RACE reads and lists one entry per CDR3 protein. The sample holds about 64,000 distinct CDR3 sequences, 20% seen once. The input for sequencing was whole blood, taken at baseline. The receptors here all came from an adult who was a healthcare worker with PCR-confirmed SARS-CoV-2 infection or an uninfected control (not recorded which). CDR3s include the opening cysteine and the closing phenylalanine or tryptophan. A D gene is named only where the DNA matches it firmly. The listing skips clone size in some rows; elsewhere it reads once, few, many or a size class.

clone size: many; J gene: TRBJ2-7; V gene: TRBV12-3/TRBV12-4; D gene: .; CDR3 protein: CASKWGGTGFSSYEQYF; CDR3 DNA: TGTGCCAGCAAGTGGGGCGGAACAGGTTTTAGCTCCTACGAGCAGTACTTC
clone size: .; J gene: TRBJ2-3; V gene: TRBV19; D gene: .; CDR3 protein: CASTGGPTDTQYF; CDR3 DNA: TGTGCCAGTACAGGAGGCCCCACAGATACGCAGTATTTT
clone size: .; J gene: TRBJ1-2; V gene: TRBV3-1; D gene: .; CDR3 protein: CASSQAQTNYGYTF; CDR3 DNA: TGTGCCAGCAGCCAAGCTCAGACAAACTATGGCTACACCTTC
clone size: .; J gene: TRBJ2-5; V gene: TRBV10-3; D gene: .; CDR3 protein: CAISEPGETQYF; CDR3 DNA: TGTGCCATCAGTGAGCCGGGGGAGACCCAGTACTTC
clone size: .; J gene: TRBJ2-2; V gene: TRBV11-2; D gene: .; CDR3 protein: CASSGGTGELFF; CDR3 DNA: TGTGCCAGCAGTGGAGGAACCGGGGAGCTGTTTTTT
clone size: many; J gene: TRBJ2-1; V gene: TRBV18; D gene: .; CDR3 protein: CASSPPRGHYNEQFF; CDR3 DNA: TGTGCCAGCTCACCACCGCGGGGGCATTACAATGAGCAGTTCTTC
clone size: .; J gene: TRBJ1-1; V gene: TRBV5-6; D gene: TRBD1; CDR3 protein: CASSGDSMNTEAFF; CDR3 DNA: TGTGCCAGCAGCGGGGACAGCATGAACACTGAAGCTTTCTTT
clone size: .; J gene: TRBJ1-2; V gene: TRBV5-5; D gene: .; CDR3 protein: CVSSLAREDGYTF; CDR3 DNA: TGTGTCAGCAGCTTGGCCAGGGAGGATGGCTACACCTTC
clone size: .; J gene: TRBJ1-1; V gene: TRBV25-1; D gene: .; CDR3 protein: CASRTITVAEAFF; CDR3 DNA: TGTGCCAGCAGGACGATAACAGTCGCTGAAGCTTTCTTT
clone size: .; J gene: TRBJ2-2; V gene: TRBV5-1; D gene: TRBD1; CDR3 protein: CASRWGQGPTGELFF; CDR3 DNA: TGCGCCAGCAGGTGGGGACAGGGTCCCACCGGGGAGCTGTTTTTT
clone size: .; J gene: TRBJ1-5; V gene: TRBV18; D gene: .; CDR3 protein: CASSPQGDSNQPQHF; CDR3 DNA: TGTGCCAGCTCACCACAAGGGGATAGCAATCAGCCCCAGCATTTT
clone size: .; J gene: TRBJ1-1; V gene: TRBV20-1; D gene: .; CDR3 protein: CSVTIGGPNTEAFF; CDR3 DNA: TGCAGTGTTACAATCGGGGGACCGAACACTGAAGCTTTCTTT
clone size: few; J gene: TRBJ2-5; V gene: TRBV25-1; D gene: .; CDR3 protein: CASSEYPPAGRETQYF; CDR3 DNA: TGTGCCAGCAGTGAATATCCCCCCGCGGGCAGGGAGACCCAGTACTTC
clone size: .; J gene: TRBJ1-4; V gene: TRBV7-8; D gene: .; CDR3 protein: CASSLSTAGEKLFF; CDR3 DNA: TGTGCCAGCAGCTTATCAACAGCGGGGGAAAAACTGTTTTTT
clone size: .; J gene: TRBJ2-3; V gene: TRBV11-2; D gene: .; CDR3 protein: CASSPILKPDTQYF; CDR3 DNA: TGTGCCAGCAGCCCGATTCTCAAGCCGGATACGCAGTATTTT
clone size: few; J gene: TRBJ1-3; V gene: TRBV10-3; D gene: .; CDR3 protein: CAISEGDSRNTIYF; CDR3 DNA: TGTGCCATCAGCGAGGGTGACAGTCGGAACACCATATATTTT
clone size: many; J gene: TRBJ2-1; V gene: TRBV5-1; D gene: .; CDR3 protein: CASSQIEGSPYNEQFF; CDR3 DNA: TGCGCCAGCAGCCAGATAGAGGGTTCCCCCTACAATGAGCAGTTCTTC
clone size: many; J gene: TRBJ1-1; V gene: TRBV9; D gene: .; CDR3 protein: CASSFRMEGEAFF; CDR3 DNA: TGTGCCAGCAGCTTTAGGATGGAGGGAGAAGCTTTCTTT
clone size: .; J gene: TRBJ2-6; V gene: TRBV4-2; D gene: .; CDR3 protein: CASSQDERSGANVLTF; CDR3 DNA: TGTGCCAGCAGCCAAGACGAGAGGTCTGGGGCCAACGTCCTGACTTTC
clone size: few; J gene: TRBJ1-4; V gene: TRBV30; D gene: .; CDR3 protein: CAWSEGPRGNEKLFF; CDR3 DNA: TGTGCCTGGAGCGAGGGGCCACGGGGTAATGAAAAACTGTTTTTT
clone size: .; J gene: TRBJ1-6; V gene: TRBV5-1; D gene: .; CDR3 protein: CASSTGNSPLHF; CDR3 DNA: TGTGCCAGTTCTACAGGGAATTCACCCCTCCACTTT
clone size: many; J gene: TRBJ1-4; V gene: TRBV4-2; D gene: .; CDR3 protein: CASSQGSGGGHGEKLFF; CDR3 DNA: TGTGCCAGCAGCCAAGGATCCGGGGGCGGTCATGGTGAAAAACTGTTTTTT
clone size: .; J gene: TRBJ1-1; V gene: TRBV12-3/TRBV12-4; D gene: TRBD1; CDR3 protein: CASTLTGEGDKAFF; CDR3 DNA: TGTGCCAGCACCTTAACAGGGGAGGGAGATAAAGCTTTCTTT
clone size: .; J gene: TRBJ2-5; V gene: TRBV7-2; D gene: TRBD2; CDR3 protein: CASSPGGSETQYF; CDR3 DNA: TGTGCCAGCAGCCCCGGGGGGTCGGAGACCCAGTACTTC
clone size: .; J gene: TRBJ2-2; V gene: TRBV5-1; D gene: .; CDR3 protein: CASSLGGQARELFF; CDR3 DNA: TGCGCCAGCAGCTTGGGGGGACAAGCTCGGGAGCTGTTTTTT
clone size: .; J gene: TRBJ1-1; V gene: TRBV5-1; D gene: .; CDR3 protein: CASSLASSLLVTEAFF; CDR3 DNA: TGCGCCAGCAGCTTGGCCTCGTCCCTTTTGGTTACTGAAGCTTTCTTT
clone size: .; J gene: TRBJ2-3; V gene: TRBV11-2; D gene: .; CDR3 protein: CASSHRGAGTDTQYF; CDR3 DNA: TGTGCCAGCAGCCATCGGGGGGCGGGCACAGATACGCAGTATTTT
clone size: .; J gene: TRBJ1-5; V gene: TRBV2; D gene: .; CDR3 protein: CASSVGRASNQPQHF; CDR3 DNA: TGTGCCAGCAGTGTGGGCAGGGCTAGCAATCAGCCCCAGCATTTT
clone size: few; J gene: TRBJ2-1; V gene: TRBV20-1; D gene: TRBD2; CDR3 protein: CSARAGLAEYNEQFF; CDR3 DNA: TGCAGTGCTAGAGCGGGACTAGCGGAATACAATGAGCAGTTCTTC
clone size: .; J gene: TRBJ2-3; V gene: TRBV30; D gene: .; CDR3 protein: CAWSIRAGTQYF; CDR3 DNA: TGTGCCTGGAGTATCAGGGCGGGTACGCAGTATTTT
clone size: once; J gene: TRBJ2-5; V gene: TRBV6-6; D gene: TRBD1; CDR3 protein: CASSYPGQQETQYF; CDR3 DNA: TGTGCCAGCAGTTACCCGGGACAGCAAGAGACCCAGTACTTC
clone size: .; J gene: TRBJ1-6; V gene: TRBV7-9; D gene: .; CDR3 protein: CASSPSINSPLHF; CDR3 DNA: TGTGCCAGCAGCCCCAGCATCAATTCACCCCTCCACTTT
clone size: few; J gene: TRBJ2-4; V gene: TRBV18; D gene: .; CDR3 protein: CASSPPVGFENIQYF; CDR3 DNA: TGTGCCAGCTCACCCCCGGTTGGGTTCGAAAACATTCAGTACTTC
clone size: .; J gene: TRBJ1-1; V gene: TRBV7-2; D gene: .; CDR3 protein: CASSLGRSRTEAFF; CDR3 DNA: TGTGCCAGCAGCCTGGGACGTTCGAGGACTGAAGCTTTCTTT
clone size: .; J gene: TRBJ2-7; V gene: TRBV4-1; D gene: .; CDR3 protein: CASSPVGEIYEQYF; CDR3 DNA: TGCGCCAGCAGCCCCGTCGGGGAAATCTACGAGCAGTACTTC
clone size: many; J gene: TRBJ1-1; V gene: TRBV18; D gene: .; CDR3 protein: CASSRGGGTEAFF; CDR3 DNA: TGTGCCAGCTCGCGCGGTGGGGGGACTGAAGCTTTCTTT
clone size: .; J gene: TRBJ2-7; V gene: TRBV11-2; D gene: TRBD1; CDR3 protein: CASSFRDRVYEQYF; CDR3 DNA: TGTGCCAGCAGCTTCCGGGACAGGGTGTACGAGCAGTACTTC
clone size: few; J gene: TRBJ2-1; V gene: TRBV9; D gene: TRBD2; CDR3 protein: CASSVTSTGEQFF; CDR3 DNA: TGTGCCAGCAGCGTGACTAGCACGGGTGAGCAGTTCTTC
clone size: .; J gene: TRBJ1-2; V gene: TRBV5-4; D gene: TRBD1; CDR3 protein: CASRPRQGLYGYTF; CDR3 DNA: TGTGCCAGCAGGCCTCGACAGGGACTCTATGGCTACACCTTC
clone size: .; J gene: TRBJ2-7; V gene: TRBV20-1; D gene: .; CDR3 protein: CSARAAAAQYF; CDR3 DNA: TGCAGTGCTAGAGCGGCGGCGGCCCAGTACTTC
clone size: few; J gene: TRBJ1-5; V gene: TRBV30; D gene: .; CDR3 protein: CAWSKWNQPQHF; CDR3 DNA: TGTGCCTGGAGTAAATGGAATCAGCCCCAGCATTTT
clone size: few; J gene: TRBJ1-1; V gene: TRBV6-6; D gene: .; CDR3 protein: CASSYAEGNTEVFF; CDR3 DNA: TGTGCCAGCAGTTACGCAGAGGGGAACACTGAAGTTTTCTTT